These 27 T cell receptor beta chains were sequenced from one sample in a study of Graves' ophthalmopathy and Graves' hyperthyroidism. The sequenced template was RNA, covering the TCR beta CDR3 region. The library came from an HTBI-primed first-round RT-PCR and a second-round multiplex PCR. From the multiplex PCR reads, TCRdb called clonotypes with MiXCR, one entry per CDR3 protein. The repertoire consists of some 370,000 distinct CDR3 sequences, with about 17% occurring once and the leading ten covering roughly 2.4%. Sequencing was done on a sample of peripheral blood. These receptor sequences come from an adult woman with stable Graves' hyperthyroidism.

This clonotype appeared many times. The chain couples TRBV6-1 to TRBJ2-2; 11 positions match TRBD1. CDR3 size: 16 residues. In germline, CDR1 is MNHNS, CDR2 SASEGT. V gave up 8 bases and J gave up 1 base; unmatched junction bases: 6. In nucleotides, the CDR3 is TGTGCCAGCTGCCGGGGACAGGGGGGGAACACCGGGGAGCTGTTTTTT. It encodes CASCRGQGGNTGELFF.

This clonotype was observed many times. The chain joins TRBV27 to TRBJ2-7; TRBD1 aligns across 9 bases. The V gene end was trimmed by 4 bases and the J gene end by 4 bases; junction bases not matched to a gene: 11. Germline-derived CDR1 and CDR2 are MNHEY and SMNVEV (reference sequence). This CDR3 is built from 16 residues. The CDR3 loop is CASSSTGTGWIYEQYF. CDR3 nucleotides: TGTGCCAGCAGTTCCACCGGGACAGGGTGGATTTACGAGCAGTACTTC.

This clonotype was picked up many times. The chain uses TRBV4-1 and TRBJ2-4, with D perhaps being TRBD1 or TRBD2 (6 bases each). Germline V CDR1 and CDR2: MGHRA, YSYEKL. CDR3 size: 16 residues. Deletions cut 4 bases from V and 1 base from J, with 14 bases between. In DNA, the CDR3 is TGCGCCAGCAGCCCTCGTTTAGGGGGGGCCAAAAACATTCAGTACTTC. Amino acids: CASSPRLGGAKNIQYF.

This clonotype was detected many times. The rearrangement uses TRBV12-3 or TRBV12-4 and TRBJ1-6, with 9 bases aligning to TRBD1. The CDR3 is made up of 14 amino acids. After removal of 5 bases from V and 7 bases from J, the junction contained 3 bases not matched to a gene. The CDR3 region is CASSPGTGNSPLHF. The CDR3 DNA sequence: TGTGCCAGCAGTCCCGGGACAGGGAATTCACCCCTCCACTTT.

This chain uses TRBV14 with TRBJ2-2; maybe TRBD1 (6 bases). Germline V lookup: CDR1 SGHDN, CDR2 FVKESK. This CDR3 spans 14 amino acids. V was cut by 5 bases and J by 6 bases, with 13 bases left in between. The CDR3 is CASSKNRVSGELFF. In nucleotides, the CDR3 is TGTGCCAGCAGCAAAAACAGGGTATCCGGGGAGCTGTTTTTT.

This clonotype was counted ten times or more. This chain uses TRBV6-1 with TRBJ1-3; D remains unclear. Germline CDR1 is MNHNS and CDR2 is SASEGT. Trimming took off 6 bases at V and 1 base at J, with 7 bases between the two ends. The CDR3 is made up of 13 amino acids. CDR3 amino acids: CASSGLSGNTIYF. For the CDR3, the DNA is TGTGCCAGCAGCGGGTTGTCTGGAAACACCATATATTTT.

This clonotype has a count of ten or more. This chain links TRBV6-1 with TRBJ1-5; D perhaps matches TRBD1 (6 bases). V was clipped by 5 bases and J by 5 bases, with 13 bases between them. This CDR3 contains 14 residues. The germline V gene encodes CDR1 MNHNS and CDR2 SASEGT. CDR3 protein: CASSQQGSYQPQHF. DNA for the CDR3: TGTGCCAGCAGTCAACAGGGCAGTTATCAGCCCCAGCATTTT.

This clonotype has at least ten counts. This chain uses TRBV6-2 or TRBV6-3 with TRBJ2-7; tentatively, D is TRBD2 (5 bases). Germline lookup yields CDR1 MNHEY and CDR2 SVGEGT. The CDR3 runs 14 residues. V was shortened by 2 bases and J by 5 bases, with 13 bases between the two germline ends. CDR3 in amino acids: CASSYRGMRDEQYF. The CDR3 bases are TGTGCCAGCAGTTACCGGGGAATGAGAGACGAGCAGTACTTC.

The chain joins TRBV12-3 or TRBV12-4 to TRBJ1-6, with 8 nucleotides matching TRBD1. The CDR3 spans 15 residues. Unmatched junction bases numbered 1, after V lost 3 bases and J lost 3 bases. The CDR3 region has the DNA TGTGCCAGCAGTTTCGGGACAGGCTATAATTCACCCCTCCACTTT. Translating gives CASSFGTGYNSPLHF.

This clonotype was recorded at least ten times. The chain joins TRBV5-1 to TRBJ1-1; D gene uncertain. The CDR3 sequence is 16 residues long. Trimming pared 0 bases from V and 0 bases from J, leaving 12 bases between. CDR1 is SGHRS and CDR2 is YFSETQ in the germline V gene. The CDR3, as DNA: TGCGCCAGCAGCTTGGGCGGACGCCGCATGAACACTGAAGCTTTCTTT. Amino acids: CASSLGGRRMNTEAFF. Combining the CDR3 with reference TRBV5-1 and TRBJ1-1 gives the whole variable domain KAGVTQTPRYLIKTRGQQVTLSCSPISGHRSVSWYQQTPGQGLQFLFEYFSETQRNKGNFPGRFSGRQFSNSRSEMNVSTLELGDSALYLCASSLGGRRMNTEAFFGQGTRLTVV.

This clonotype showed up many times. The chain couples TRBV9 to TRBJ2-7; 14 bases fit TRBD2. The junction had 6 bases not matched to a gene; V was cut back by 4 bases and J by 6 bases. The CDR3 has 15 amino acids. Germline lookup yields CDR1 SGDLS and CDR2 YYNGEE. CDR3 coding DNA: TGTGCCAGCAGCAAGGGACTAGCGGGAGCGGTCGAGCAGTACTTC. Protein product: CASSKGLAGAVEQYF.

Comment on this clonotype: This clone may be a read error of a much larger clone one base away. The gene calls are TRBV29-1 and TRBJ2-2; possible D gene TRBD2, 5 bases. Germline CDR1 SQVTM, CDR2 ANQGSEA. The CDR3 has 14 amino acids. CDR3 nucleotide sequence: TGCAGCGTTGAAAGCCAGGTGAACACCGGGGAGCTGTTGTTT. This gives the protein CSVESQVNTGELLF.

As regards this clonotype: At one end, the junction sequence differs from germline, possibly due to a read error. The rearrangement uses TRBV12-3 or TRBV12-4 and TRBJ2-4; 7 bases are a match to TRBD2. The CDR3 is 15 amino acids. As DNA, the CDR3 is TGTGCCAGCAGTCGGAGCGGGGCCGGGGAGGACATTAAGTACTTC. Protein sequence: CASSRSGAGEDIKYF.

As regards this clonotype: A read error may account for a junction end that differs from germline. The chain recombines TRBV6-2 or TRBV6-3 with TRBJ2-2, with D possibly TRBD1 on 5 matching bases. The CDR3 has 15 amino acids. CDR1 MNHEY and CDR2 SVGEGT come from the germline V gene. CDR3 loop: CASSYLEMDTGELFF. CDR3 DNA: TGTGCCAGCAGTTACTTGGAAATGGACACTGGGGAGCTGTTTTTT.

The chain uses TRBV5-4 and TRBJ2-3; D not certain. Looked up from germline, CDR1 is SGHNT and CDR2 is YYREEE (reference sequence). There are 17 residues in the CDR3. V was pared by 1 base and J by 0 bases, with 15 bases between. This CDR3 reads CASSLRADLSSTDTQYF. The CDR3 DNA sequence: TGTGCCAGCAGCTTGAGGGCAGATCTTTCTAGCACAGATACGCAGTATTTT. The variable domain in full, with the rest retrieved from reference TRBV5-4 and TRBJ2-3, is ETGVTQSPTHLIKTRGQQVTLRCSSQSGHNTVSWYQQALGQGPQFIFQYYREEENGRGNFPPRFSGLQFPNYSSELNVNALELDDSALYLCASSLRADLSSTDTQYFGPGTRLTVL.

J is TRBJ2-7 and V is TRBV12-3 or TRBV12-4, with 9 bases fitting TRBD1. The CDR3 consists of 14 residues. V shed 7 bases, J shed 6 bases, and the junction held 10 bases outside the gene matches. The CDR3 DNA follows: TGTGCCAGCACCCCAGGGACAGGGCTAGGCGAGCAGTACTTC. It encodes CASTPGTGLGEQYF.

This clonotype was recorded at least ten times. The V gene is TRBV29-1, the J gene TRBJ2-7; D assignment may be TRBD1 or TRBD2 (5 bases each). CDR1 is SQVTM and CDR2 is ANQGSEA in the germline V gene. This CDR3 is 15 amino acids long. With 1 base removed from V and 4 bases from J, the gap between germline ends came to 17 bases. This chain's CDR3 is CSVEGDPQTPYEQYF. CDR3 DNA: TGCAGCGTTGAAGGGGACCCTCAAACCCCTTACGAGCAGTACTTC.

This clonotype was detected a few times. V gene TRBV3-1 combines with J gene TRBJ2-7; perhaps TRBD1 as D (6 bases). The length of the CDR3 is 15 residues. The V gene's germline CDR1 is LGHDT and CDR2 YNNKEL (reference sequence). Trimming stripped 0 bases from V and 3 bases from J, with 12 bases between. As DNA, the CDR3 is TGTGCCAGCAGCCAAGAGGGGACACTTATCTACGAGCAGTACTTC. Its protein product is CASSQEGTLIYEQYF.

The table lists this clonotype with many counts. The rearrangement joins TRBV12-5 to TRBJ2-5; D uncertain. V lost 2 bases and J lost 8, with 12 bases in between. Per germline, CDR1 LGHNT and CDR2 FRNRAP. CDR3 length: 13 residues. CDR3 sequence reads: CASGLPQDLTQYF. The CDR3 DNA reads TGTGCTAGTGGTTTGCCCCAAGACCTTACCCAGTACTTC.

This clonotype came up many times. This chain links TRBV28 with TRBJ1-3; no clear D gene. The CDR3 is 12 amino acids. Germline assignment: CDR1 MDHEN and CDR2 SYDVKM. V was pared by 6 bases and J by 0 bases, with 3 bases between. In DNA form, the CDR3 reads TGTGCCAGCAGGGACTCTGGAAACACCATATATTTT. It is translated as CASRDSGNTIYF.

This clonotype came up many times. The chain employs TRBV12-3 or TRBV12-4 and TRBJ1-1; D call uncertain. V lost 6 bases, J lost 8 bases, and 10 bases lay in between. The CDR3 length is 11 residues. In nucleotides, the CDR3 is TGTGCCAGCAGAACGAGCGCAGAAGCTTTCTTT. This codes for CASRTSAEAFF.

This clonotype was found many times. This chain links TRBV7-2 with TRBJ1-6; maybe TRBD1 (5 bases). There are 15 residues in the CDR3. The V and J ends lost 2 bases and 8 bases respectively, with 13 bases between them. Looked up from germline, CDR1 is SGHTA and CDR2 is FQGNSA. The CDR3 nucleotides read TGTGCCAGCAGCTTATGGGGCAGGGTGGATTCACCCCTCCACTTT. Amino acids: CASSLWGRVDSPLHF. Supplemented by reference TRBV7-2 and TRBJ1-6, the full variable domain reads GAGVSQSPSNKVTEKGKDVELRCDPISGHTALYWYRQSLGQGLEFLIYFQGNSAPDKSGLPSDRFSAERTGGSVSTLTIQRTQQEDSAVYLCASSLWGRVDSPLHFGNGTRLTVT.

This clonotype showed up many times. The rearrangement links TRBV7-9 to TRBJ2-7; 11 bases are a match to TRBD2. Germline V gene data show CDR1 as SEHNR and CDR2 as FQNEAQ (reference sequence). There are 22 residues in the CDR3. The trim removed 6 bases at V and 0 bases at J, leaving 25 bases unmatched. The CDR3 spells CASRALAGGTTVLTKSSYEQYF. Written as DNA, the CDR3 is TGTGCCAGCAGAGCGCTAGCGGGAGGTACCACTGTCCTCACCAAATCCTCCTACGAGCAGTACTTC.

This clonotype was recorded at least ten times. This chain joins TRBV20-1 and TRBJ1-6; TRBD1 is a possible D gene (5 bases). The CDR3 totals 14 residues. Germline values: CDR1 DFQATT, CDR2 SNEGSKA (reference sequence). V was cut by 4 bases and J by 7 bases, with 14 bases left in between. Here the CDR3 DNA reads TGCAGTGCTACCATAGACAGCCCGAATTCACCCCTCCACTTT. It encodes CSATIDSPNSPLHF.

This clonotype was seen ten or more times. The chain employs TRBV6-1 and TRBJ2-5, with 9 bases aligning to TRBD2. Germline assignment: CDR1 MNHNS and CDR2 SASEGT. This CDR3 spans 15 amino acids. V shed 7 bases and J 4 bases; nucleotides not matched to a gene: 10. The CDR3 here is CASTLAGRVPETQYF. In DNA, the CDR3 is TGTGCCAGCACCCTAGCGGGGAGAGTCCCAGAGACCCAGTACTTC.

Points on this clonotype: This may be a read error: a much more frequent sequence differs by one nucleotide. The chain is built from TRBV28 and TRBJ1-5, with D perhaps TRBD1 (6 bases). The CDR3 runs to 15 residues. Germline loops: CDR1 MDHEN, CDR2 SYDVKM. Trimming shortened V by 7 bases and J by 4 bases, and 17 bases separated the two germline ends. In nucleotides, the CDR3 is TGTGCCAGCATCGTCACAGGGTTGTTGAATCAGCCCCAGCATTTT. Translated: CASIVTGLLNQPQHF. Full variable domain (rest looked up from reference TRBV28 and TRBJ1-5): DVKVTQSSRYLVKRTGEKVFLECVQDMDHENMFWYRQDPGLGLRLIYFSYDVKMKEKGDIPEGYSVSREKKERFSLILESASTNQTSMYLCASIVTGLLNQPQHFGDGTRLSIL.

This clonotype was counted ten times or more. This CDR3 reads CASRYTGGELFF. CDR3 DNA sequence: TGTGCCAGCCGATACACCGGCGGGGAGCTGTTTTTT. The V gene is TRBV6-5, the J gene TRBJ2-2; D gene unclear. V lost 8 bases and J lost 7, with 11 bases in between. Germline-derived CDR1 and CDR2 are MNHEY and SVGAGI. The CDR3 loop spans 12 amino acids.